This TCR beta chain came from a study of a mutant IDH1 vaccine in newly diagnosed glioma. Overall study: Investigators started vaccination 4-6 weeks after radiotherapy alone, or with temozolomide cycles.

The CDR3 extends over 15 amino acids. Germline V gives CDR1 LGHNA, CDR2 YSLEER. Trimming took off 0 bases at V and 3 bases at J, with 11 bases between the two ends. A word on this clone: Its cognate antigen is unknown.

Time point meaning: week 5, during vaccination. A 20-mer mutant IDH1 peptide at 300 ug was injected subcutaneously with topical imiquimod. The method was immunoSEQ multiplex PCR; TCRdb's version includes in-frame clones alone and lacks a portion of them. The data contain around 38,000 clones, approximately 83% of them singletons. Study-wide points: Immune responses induced by the vaccine were seen in over 80% of patients, spanning multiple MHC alleles.

The receptor's source is a young man with glioma. The chain links TRBV4-3 to TRBJ1-2, with a tentative D call TRBD1 (5 bases). The sequencing used PBMCs, collected from a glioma patient whose treatment included an IDH1 peptide vaccine. The CDR3 region is CASSQDPTAYYGYTF. CDR3 in DNA: TGCGCCAGCAGCCAAGATCCGACAGCTTACTATGGCTACACCTTC.